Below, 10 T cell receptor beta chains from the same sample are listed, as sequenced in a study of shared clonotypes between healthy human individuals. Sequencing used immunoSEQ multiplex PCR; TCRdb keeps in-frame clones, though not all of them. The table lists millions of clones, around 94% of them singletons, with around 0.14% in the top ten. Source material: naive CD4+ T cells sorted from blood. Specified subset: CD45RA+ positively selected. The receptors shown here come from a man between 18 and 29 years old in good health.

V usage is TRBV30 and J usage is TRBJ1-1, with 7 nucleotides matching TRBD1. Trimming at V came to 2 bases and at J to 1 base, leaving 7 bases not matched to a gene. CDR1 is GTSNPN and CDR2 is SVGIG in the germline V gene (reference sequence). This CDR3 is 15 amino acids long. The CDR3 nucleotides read TGTGCCTGGAGTTTCTGGACAGGACCGAACACTGAAGCTTTCTTT. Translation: CAWSFWTGPNTEAFF.

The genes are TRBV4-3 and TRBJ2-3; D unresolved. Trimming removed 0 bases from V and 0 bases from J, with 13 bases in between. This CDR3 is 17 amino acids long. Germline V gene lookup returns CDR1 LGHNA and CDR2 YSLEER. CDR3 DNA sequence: TGCGCCAGCAGCCAAGATAATCCCTCCCTAAGCACAGATACGCAGTATTTT. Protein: CASSQDNPSLSTDTQYF.

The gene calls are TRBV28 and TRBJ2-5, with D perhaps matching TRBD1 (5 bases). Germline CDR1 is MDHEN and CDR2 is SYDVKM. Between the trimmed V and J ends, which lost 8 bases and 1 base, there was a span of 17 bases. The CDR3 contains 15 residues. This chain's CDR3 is CASSDSLLFQETQYF. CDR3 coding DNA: TGTGCCAGCTCAGACAGTCTCCTTTTCCAAGAGACCCAGTACTTC.

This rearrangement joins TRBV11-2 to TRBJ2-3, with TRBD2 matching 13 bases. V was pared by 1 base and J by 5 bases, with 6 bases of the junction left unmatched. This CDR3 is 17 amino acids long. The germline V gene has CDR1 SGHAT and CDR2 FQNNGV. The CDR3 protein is CASSLGGTSGTVDTQYF. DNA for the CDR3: TGTGCCAGCAGCTTAGGGGGGACTAGCGGGACTGTAGATACGCAGTATTTT.

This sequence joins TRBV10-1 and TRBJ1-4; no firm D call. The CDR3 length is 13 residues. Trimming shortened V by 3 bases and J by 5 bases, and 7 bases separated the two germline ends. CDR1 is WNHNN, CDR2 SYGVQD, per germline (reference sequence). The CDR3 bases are TGCGCCAGCAGTGATGGCCCCAATGAAAAACTGTTTTTT. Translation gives CASSDGPNEKLFF.

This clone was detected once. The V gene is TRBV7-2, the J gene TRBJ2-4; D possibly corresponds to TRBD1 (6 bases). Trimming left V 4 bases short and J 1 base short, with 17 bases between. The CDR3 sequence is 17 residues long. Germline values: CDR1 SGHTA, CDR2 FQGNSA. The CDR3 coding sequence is TGTGCCAGCAGCTACCAGGCAACAGGGTCGGCCAAAAACATTCAGTACTTC. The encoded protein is CASSYQATGSAKNIQYF.

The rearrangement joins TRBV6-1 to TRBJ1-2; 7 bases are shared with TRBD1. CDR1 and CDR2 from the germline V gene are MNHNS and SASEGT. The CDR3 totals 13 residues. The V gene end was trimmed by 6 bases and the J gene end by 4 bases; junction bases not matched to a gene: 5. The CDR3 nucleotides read TGTGCCAGCAGGGACCAGGGGGTCTATGGCTACACCTTC. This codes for CASRDQGVYGYTF.

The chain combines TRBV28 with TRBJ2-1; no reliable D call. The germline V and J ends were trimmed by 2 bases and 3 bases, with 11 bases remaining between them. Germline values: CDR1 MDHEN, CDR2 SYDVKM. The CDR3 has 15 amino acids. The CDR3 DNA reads TGTGCCAGCAGTTTAGAGATTCCCCTCTACAATGAGCAGTTCTTC. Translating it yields CASSLEIPLYNEQFF.

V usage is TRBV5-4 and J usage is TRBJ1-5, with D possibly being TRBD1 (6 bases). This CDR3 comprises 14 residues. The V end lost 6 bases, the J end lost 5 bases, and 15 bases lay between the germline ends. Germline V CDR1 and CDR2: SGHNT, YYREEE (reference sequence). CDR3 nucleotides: TGTGCCAGCACGTTCAGGGGTTCCGATCAGCCCCAGCATTTT. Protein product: CASTFRGSDQPQHF.

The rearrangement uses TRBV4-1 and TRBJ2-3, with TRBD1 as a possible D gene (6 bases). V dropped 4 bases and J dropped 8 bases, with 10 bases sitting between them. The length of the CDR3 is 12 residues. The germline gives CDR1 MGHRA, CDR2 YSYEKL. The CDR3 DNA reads TGCGCCAGCAGCCCGGTAGGGGGTACGCAGTATTTT. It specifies CASSPVGGTQYF.